This T cell receptor beta chain is drawn from a study of blood T cell repertoires in COVID-19. Looking at the study overall: PBMCs, B-cell-depleted T cells, or T cells provided the cDNA or gDNA that made up the material.

Some clones are missing from TCRdb's copy, which holds only in-frame ones; the method was immunoSEQ multiplex PCR. The table has around 300,000 clones, around 84% seen once. Germline lookup yields CDR1 MDHEN and CDR2 SYDVKM. The CDR3 runs 13 residues. Trimming took off 5 bases at V and 4 bases at J, with 11 bases between the two ends. The chain recombines TRBV28 with TRBJ1-1, with D perhaps TRBD1 (5 bases). The sequencing sample was made of PBMCs or T cells enriched from blood (not recorded which). This clonotype originated in a woman aged 45-60 years who had recovered from COVID-19. CDR3 loop: CASSPTTATEAFF. DNA for the CDR3: TGTGCCAGCAGTCCTACGACAGCCACTGAAGCTTTCTTT.